One sample yielded the 23 T cell receptor beta chains listed below, sequenced in a study of cytomegalovirus exposure and HLA in healthy donors. PCR used 60 Vbeta primers and 13 Jbeta primers. Here immunoSEQ multiplex PCR was the method, and the copy in TCRdb shows in-frame clones only, minus some. The sample data list around 150,000 clones. The sequenced sample consisted of PBMCs. Every receptor here comes from a woman aged 55-70 years in good health and CMV-seronegative.

The chain employs TRBV30 and TRBJ2-2; possible D gene TRBD2, 7 bases. This CDR3 has 17 residues. Germline V gene lookup returns CDR1 GTSNPN and CDR2 SVGIG (reference sequence). Deletions cut 6 bases from V and 2 bases from J, with 22 bases between. CDR3 nucleotide sequence: TGTGCCTGCCTAAGGGGGAGGGCCTTTACCAACACCGGGGAGCTGTTTTTT. Translating it yields CACLRGRAFTNTGELFF.

The chain uses TRBV4-2 and TRBJ2-1, with 12 bases lining up with TRBD2. Trimming took 1 base from V and 4 from J; bases not matched to a gene: 5. The length of the CDR3 is 17 residues. Germline CDR1 reads LGHNA; CDR2 reads YNFKEQ. The CDR3 protein is CASSQARTSGIYNEQFF. The CDR3 region has the DNA TGTGCCAGCAGCCAAGCAAGGACTAGCGGGATTTACAATGAGCAGTTCTTC.

The chain joins TRBV5-1 to TRBJ2-2, with 8 positions matching TRBD2. The CDR3 covers 15 residues. Per germline, CDR1 SGHRS and CDR2 YFSETQ. The V gene end was trimmed by 3 bases and the J gene end by 2 bases; junction bases not matched to a gene: 3. In nucleotides, the CDR3 is TGCGCCAGCAGCTCCCGGGGGGGAAACACCGGGGAGCTGTTTTTT. Its protein product is CASSSRGGNTGELFF.

J is TRBJ2-2 and V is TRBV6-5, with 8 bases lining up with TRBD1. CDR1 and CDR2 from the germline V gene are MNHEY and SVGAGI. The CDR3 covers 16 residues. Trimming cost V 0 bases and J 6 bases; bases outside gene matches: 6. The CDR3 DNA is TGTGCCAGCAGTTACTCCGGGACAGGATCGGCCGGGGAGCTGTTTTTT. This gives the protein CASSYSGTGSAGELFF.

This chain connects TRBV5-1 to TRBJ1-5; 8 nucleotides line up with TRBD1. Germline trimming cut 4 bases from V and 5 bases from J; bases unmatched to any gene: 11. The CDR3 covers 16 residues. Germline V CDR1 and CDR2: SGHRS, YFSETQ. CDR3 bases: TGCGCCAGCAGCCCTCAACCTGGACAGGGCGATCAGCCCCAGCATTTT. This codes for CASSPQPGQGDQPQHF.

This chain connects TRBV11-3 to TRBJ2-7; D is undetermined. V gave up 2 bases and J gave up 3 bases, with 11 bases separating them. Germline V gene sequence: CDR1 SGHNT, CDR2 YENEEA. The CDR3 extends over 14 amino acids. CDR3 amino acids: CASSLRGSYYEQYF. The CDR3 DNA reads TGTGCCAGCAGCTTACGCGGCAGCTACTACGAGCAGTACTTC.

V is TRBV30 and J is TRBJ2-6; TRBD1 is a possible D gene (6 bases). The CDR3 runs to 15 residues. Germline V gene sequence: CDR1 GTSNPN, CDR2 SVGIG (reference sequence). V was cut by 2 bases and J by 3 bases, with 11 bases left in between. CDR3 sequence reads: CAWSLTGRGANVLTF. In DNA, the CDR3 is TGTGCCTGGAGTCTTACAGGGCGTGGGGCCAACGTCCTGACTTTC.

The genes are TRBV4-2 and TRBJ2-1; 11 bases line up with TRBD1. Germline assignment: CDR1 LGHNA and CDR2 YNFKEQ. The trim removed 1 base at V and 9 bases at J, leaving 5 bases unmatched. The CDR3 has 15 residues. The CDR3 region is CASSQARTGGGEQFF. The DNA for the CDR3 is TGTGCCAGCAGCCAAGCCCGGACAGGGGGCGGTGAGCAGTTCTTC.

This chain links TRBV9 with TRBJ2-1, with TRBD2 matching 7 bases. CDR1 and CDR2 from the germline V gene are SGDLS and YYNGEE. The V segment lost 5 bases and the J segment 4 bases; nucleotides outside the gene matches: 9. The CDR3 extends over 15 amino acids. The CDR3 loop reads CASSELASSYNEQFF. Here the CDR3 DNA reads TGTGCCAGCAGTGAACTAGCGAGTTCTTACAATGAGCAGTTCTTC.

V is TRBV19 and J is TRBJ2-1, with 8 bases lining up with TRBD1. Germline CDR1 and CDR2: LNHDA and SQIVND (reference sequence). V lost 6 bases to trimming and J lost 9 bases; unmatched junction nucleotides: 7. This CDR3 is built from 13 residues. In DNA, the CDR3 is TGTGCCAGTAGGGGCAGGGGGCTGGGTGAGCAGTTCTTC. Translated, it gives CASRGRGLGEQFF.

The V gene is TRBV6-6, the J gene TRBJ1-2; 7 positions match TRBD1. Germline CDR1 reads MNHNY; CDR2 reads SVGAGI (reference sequence). CDR3 length: 14 residues. V lost 4 bases, J lost 3 bases, and 5 bases stayed unmatched. The CDR3 DNA follows: TGTGCCAGCAGTTCCCAAGGGGGCTACTATGGCTACACCTTC. It yields the protein CASSSQGGYYGYTF.

The chain links TRBV9 to TRBJ1-1; the D gene is possibly TRBD1 (6 bases). V was pared by 0 bases and J by 5 bases, with 17 bases between. The CDR3 length is 16 residues. CDR1 and CDR2 (germline): SGDLS, YYNGEE. The CDR3 DNA reads TGTGCCAGCAGCGTAGCCTCTAGGGGAAGGGGGACTGAAGCTTTCTTT. Its protein product is CASSVASRGRGTEAFF.

V gene TRBV6-1 combines with J gene TRBJ2-3, with 7 positions matching TRBD1. The CDR3 is 14 residues long. With 6 bases clipped from V and 1 base from J, the junction kept 4 bases outside the gene matches. The germline gives CDR1 MNHNS, CDR2 SASEGT. CDR3 bases: TGTGCCAGCAGAAGGGGGCCGGGCACAGATACGCAGTATTTT. Translation gives CASRRGPGTDTQYF.

The rearrangement uses TRBV5-4 and TRBJ2-5, with 7 bases identical to TRBD2. The CDR3 covers 13 residues. V gave up 2 bases and J gave up 6 bases; unmatched junction bases: 4. The germline gives CDR1 SGHNT, CDR2 YYREEE (reference sequence). The CDR3 loop is CASSFGLDQTQYF. In nucleotides, the CDR3 is TGTGCCAGCAGCTTCGGACTAGATCAGACCCAGTACTTC.

This rearrangement joins TRBV5-4 to TRBJ1-1; 7 nucleotides align to TRBD1. V shed 5 bases and J 3 bases; nucleotides not matched to a gene: 7. The CDR3 totals 14 residues. Germline-derived CDR1 and CDR2 are SGHNT and YYREEE (reference sequence). CDR3 nucleotides: TGTGCCAGCAGTCTGACAGGGACGGACACTGAAGCTTTCTTT. Translated, it gives CASSLTGTDTEAFF.

V and J are TRBV30 and TRBJ1-5, with TRBD1 matching over 8 bases. The CDR3 has 17 residues. CDR1 GTSNPN and CDR2 SVGIG come from the germline V gene (reference sequence). J lost 0 bases, V lost 2 bases, and 9 bases had no gene match. CDR3 amino acids: CAWSTDRGGYSNQPQHF. DNA for the CDR3: TGTGCCTGGAGTACCGACAGGGGTGGATATAGCAATCAGCCCCAGCATTTT.

The chain uses TRBV5-1 and TRBJ2-3; 16 bases map to TRBD2. Unmatched junction bases numbered 6, after V lost 3 bases and J lost 5 bases. Germline CDR1 reads SGHRS; CDR2 reads YFSETQ. The CDR3 consists of 17 residues. Here the CDR3 DNA reads TGCGCCAGCAGCTGGGGACTAGCGGGGGGGCGTAAAGATACGCAGTATTTT. It translates to CASSWGLAGGRKDTQYF.

V and J are TRBV20-1 and TRBJ1-2; D perhaps matches TRBD1 (5 bases). Germline lookup yields CDR1 DFQATT and CDR2 SNEGSKA (reference sequence). The ends were cut back, 5 bases at V and 8 bases at J, with 12 bases in the middle. The CDR3 has 11 residues. The CDR3 nucleotides are TGCAGTGCTCTCAGGGTTGGGGGCTACACCTTC. Its translation: CSALRVGGYTF.

Details on this clone: Other DNA sequences in this specimen translate into the identical CDR3. The chain couples TRBV7-3 to TRBJ2-5; 8 positions agree with TRBD1. The last part of the DNA fits TRBJ2-7 better; the J call may be wrong. The CDR3 is made up of 14 amino acids. Germline assignment: CDR1 SGHTA and CDR2 FQGTGA. CDR3 bases: TGTGCCAGCAGCTTAGGACAGGGAACCTACGAGCAGTACTTC. Amino acid sequence: CASSLGQGTYEQYF.

The chain couples TRBV5-1 to TRBJ2-7, with TRBD2 identical over 9 bases. V lost 4 bases to trimming and J lost 5 bases; unmatched junction nucleotides: 7. The CDR3 is 14 residues long. CDR1 and CDR2 from the germline V gene are SGHRS and YFSETQ. Here the CDR3 reads CASSPPGTSNEQYF. As DNA, the CDR3 is TGCGCCAGCAGCCCGCCCGGGACTAGCAACGAGCAGTACTTC.

J is TRBJ1-4 and V is TRBV7-9; D gene ambiguous. The CDR3 sequence is 14 residues long. V lost 4 bases and J lost 5, with 11 bases in between. CDR1 is SEHNR and CDR2 is FQNEAQ in the germline V gene (reference sequence). This CDR3 reads CASSSGLLNEKLFF. The CDR3 nucleotides are TGTGCCAGCAGCTCGGGATTGCTGAATGAAAAACTGTTTTTT.

CDR3 region: CSVAQTGRVGGYTF. CDR3 bases: TGCAGCGTTGCCCAGACAGGGCGAGTCGGTGGCTACACCTTC. The V call is TRBV29-1, the J call TRBJ1-2; 7 bases match TRBD1. CDR3 size: 14 residues. Germline assignment: CDR1 SQVTM and CDR2 ANQGSEA. V shed 4 bases and J 7 bases; nucleotides not matched to a gene: 12. Filled out from reference TRBV29-1 and TRBJ1-2, the complete variable domain reads SAVISQKPSRDICQRGTSLTIQCQVDSQVTMMFWYRQQPGQSLTLIATANQGSEATYESGFVIDKFPISRPNLTFSTLTVSNMSPEDSSIYLCSVAQTGRVGGYTFGSGTRLTVV.

The CDR3: CASSPPDRGGNTGELFF. CDR3 coding DNA: TGTGCCAGCTCACCTCCGGACAGGGGCGGTAACACCGGGGAGCTGTTTTTT. The rearrangement uses TRBV18 and TRBJ2-2, with TRBD1 identical over 9 bases. CDR1 is KGHSH and CDR2 is LQKENI in the germline V gene. The J segment lost 2 bases and the V segment lost 3 bases, leaving 7 bases of the junction unmatched. This CDR3 has 17 residues.